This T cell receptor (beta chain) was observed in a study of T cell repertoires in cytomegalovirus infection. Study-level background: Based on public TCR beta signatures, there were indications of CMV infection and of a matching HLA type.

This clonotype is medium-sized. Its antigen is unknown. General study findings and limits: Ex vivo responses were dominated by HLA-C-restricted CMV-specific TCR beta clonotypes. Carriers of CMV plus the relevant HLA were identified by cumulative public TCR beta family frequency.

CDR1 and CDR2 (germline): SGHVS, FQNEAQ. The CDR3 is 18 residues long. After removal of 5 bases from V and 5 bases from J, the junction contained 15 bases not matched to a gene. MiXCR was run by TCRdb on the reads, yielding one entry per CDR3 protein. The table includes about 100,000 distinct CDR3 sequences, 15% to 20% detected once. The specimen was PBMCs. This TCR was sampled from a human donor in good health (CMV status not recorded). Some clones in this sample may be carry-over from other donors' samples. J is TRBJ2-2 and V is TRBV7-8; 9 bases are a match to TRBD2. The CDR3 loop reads CASSLDPPGLALTGELFF. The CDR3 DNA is TGTGCCAGCAGCCTAGACCCTCCGGGACTAGCCCTGACCGGGGAGCTGTTTTTT.